This passage covers 28 T cell receptor beta chains from one sample sequenced in a study of blood T cell repertoires in COVID-19. TCRdb's copy holds only in-frame clones and misses some; the assay was immunoSEQ multiplex PCR. The repertoire holds over 200,000 clones, with around 80% as singletons. The source material was peripheral blood. The source is a human donor in a cohort sampled during active COVID-19.

This chain uses TRBV5-3 with TRBJ1-2; 7 bases are a match to TRBD1. TRBV5-3 is an ORF; its function is uncertain. This CDR3 comprises 15 residues. The ends lost 2 bases at V and 4 bases at J; junction bases unmatched: 8. As DNA, the CDR3 is TGTGCCAGAAGCTTAAAACATAAGGGGGCCTATGGCTACACCTTC. It is translated as CARSLKHKGAYGYTF.

V usage is TRBV20-1 and J usage is TRBJ2-1; D ambiguous. CDR1 is DFQATT and CDR2 is SNEGSKA in the germline V gene (reference sequence). This CDR3 is 11 amino acids long. V lost 3 bases to trimming and J lost 10 bases, with 10 bases between them. The CDR3 protein is CSARYSWEQFF. CDR3 DNA sequence: TGCAGTGCTAGGTACAGTTGGGAGCAGTTCTTC.

V usage is TRBV10-1 and J usage is TRBJ1-1; 7 positions agree with TRBD1. The length of the CDR3 is 15 residues. Germline values: CDR1 WNHNN, CDR2 SYGVQD (reference sequence). Germline trimming cut 2 bases from V and 2 bases from J; bases unmatched to any gene: 5. CDR3: CASSEMGTVNTEAFF. As DNA, the CDR3 is TGCGCCAGCAGTGAGATGGGGACAGTTAACACTGAAGCTTTCTTT.

CDR3 in amino acids: CASSPLPEETQYF. In nucleotides, the CDR3 is TGTGCCAGCTCACCACTACCAGAAGAGACCCAGTACTTC. This chain connects TRBV18 to TRBJ2-5; no definite D call. The CDR3 runs to 13 residues. V lost 1 base to trimming and J lost 3 bases, with 6 bases between them. CDR1 and CDR2 (germline): KGHSH, LQKENI.

About this clone: The junction differs from germline at one of its ends, possibly a read error. The rearrangement uses TRBV20-1 and TRBJ2-4; 7 bases align to TRBD2. Germline CDR1 and CDR2: DFQATT and SNEGSKA (reference sequence). The CDR3 is 9 residues long. CDR3 coding DNA: TGCAGTGCGGAAGGGGCTAGCGGCTTC. Protein sequence: CSAEGASGF.

The chain couples TRBV5-1 to TRBJ2-7; 7 positions match TRBD1. Unmatched junction bases numbered 13, after V lost 7 bases and J lost 6 bases. This CDR3 comprises 14 residues. CDR1 is SGHRS, CDR2 YFSETQ, per germline. This CDR3 is CASFNRGYSIEQYF. In DNA, the CDR3 is TGCGCCAGCTTCAACAGGGGCTATAGTATCGAGCAGTACTTC. Combining the CDR3 with reference TRBV5-1 and TRBJ2-7 gives the whole variable domain KAGVTQTPRYLIKTRGQQVTLSCSPISGHRSVSWYQQTPGQGLQFLFEYFSETQRNKGNFPGRFSGRQFSNSRSEMNVSTLELGDSALYLCASFNRGYSIEQYFGPGTRLTVT.

The chain carries TRBV4-3 and TRBJ2-3; 10 bases fit TRBD1. Germline CDR1 reads LGHNA; CDR2 reads YSLEER. V was clipped by 8 bases and J by 4 bases; unmatched bases: 9. This CDR3 spans 15 amino acids. This chain's CDR3 is CASGVDRGQADTQYF. The CDR3 nucleotides are TGCGCCAGCGGCGTCGACAGGGGGCAGGCAGATACGCAGTATTTT.

CDR3: CASSYPATSGRTEQYF. CDR3 nucleotides: TGTGCCAGCAGTTACCCCGCGACTAGCGGGAGGACCGAGCAGTACTTC. J is TRBJ2-7 and V is TRBV6-5; 13 nucleotides match TRBD2. CDR3 size: 16 residues. Germline V gives CDR1 MNHEY, CDR2 SVGAGI. Trimming removed 2 bases from V and 6 bases from J; junction bases left unmatched: 7.

This clone was observed a few times. CDR3 sequence (DNA): TGTGCCAGCAGCTTGGGTGCGGCTGCGAACACCGGGGAGCTGTTTTTT. As protein: CASSLGAAANTGELFF. The chain joins TRBV7-2 to TRBJ2-2; D is uncertain. CDR3 length: 16 amino acids. Trimming shortened V by 3 bases and J by 0 bases, and 11 bases separated the two germline ends. Per germline, CDR1 SGHTA and CDR2 FQGNSA.

The table lists this clone with many counts. The V gene is TRBV27, the J gene TRBJ1-4; D is undetermined. Germline CDR1 MNHEY, CDR2 SMNVEV (reference sequence). Trimming removed 4 bases from V and 6 bases from J, with 6 bases in between. The CDR3 is made up of 12 amino acids. The CDR3 spells CASSSSDEKLFF. The CDR3 region has the DNA TGTGCCAGCAGTTCCTCCGATGAAAAACTGTTTTTT.

The CDR3 nucleotides are TGTGCCAGCAGTTATGTTGGAGGGGACAATGAGCAGTTCTTC. Translation: CASSYVGGDNEQFF. The chain links TRBV6-6 to TRBJ2-1; tentative D call: TRBD2 (6 bases). CDR3 length: 14 amino acids. Trimming took off 3 bases at V and 5 bases at J, with 11 bases between the two ends. The germline CDR1 and CDR2 sequences are MNHNY and SVGAGI (reference sequence).

The chain links TRBV28 to TRBJ1-6; TRBD1 aligns across 8 bases. The germline CDR1 and CDR2 sequences are MDHEN and SYDVKM. V lost 9 bases and J lost 8; bases outside the gene matches: 12. The CDR3 consists of 15 residues. CDR3 sequence reads: CASQASGTGHSPLHF. The CDR3 DNA follows: TGTGCCAGTCAGGCCTCCGGGACAGGTCATTCACCCCTCCACTTT.

V and J are TRBV27 and TRBJ2-1; 10 positions match TRBD2. V shed 6 bases, J shed 8 bases, and the junction held 10 bases outside the gene matches. Looked up from germline, CDR1 is MNHEY and CDR2 is SMNVEV (reference sequence). CDR3 length: 15 residues. The DNA of the CDR3 is TGTGCCAGCAGGATAGCGGGAGGCCTTAGGGATGAGCAGTTCTTC. Translated: CASRIAGGLRDEQFF.

This clone was seen only a few times. The chain employs TRBV5-1 and TRBJ1-4, with a possible D match to TRBD1 (5 bases). V was pared by 0 bases and J by 5 bases, with 8 bases between. This CDR3 region has 14 residues. Germline values: CDR1 SGHRS, CDR2 YFSETQ. Here the CDR3 reads CASSLGAGNEKLFF. The CDR3 DNA is TGCGCCAGCAGCTTGGGGGCAGGGAATGAAAAACTGTTTTTT.

This clone was detected only once. V usage is TRBV27 and J usage is TRBJ2-7; 8 bases align to TRBD2. The germline V gene encodes CDR1 MNHEY and CDR2 SMNVEV (reference sequence). After removal of 4 bases from V and 2 bases from J, the junction contained 4 bases not matched to a gene. CDR3 length: 14 amino acids. The CDR3 DNA is TGTGCCAGCAGTTCGGGACTAGTGGCCTACGAGCAGTACTTC. This encodes CASSSGLVAYEQYF.

The CDR3 DNA reads as TGTGCCAGCAGTGAACAGGGGTCACAGCCATACAATGAGCAGTTCTTC. It specifies CASSEQGSQPYNEQFF. The chain recombines TRBV2 with TRBJ2-1; D is perhaps TRBD1 (6 bases). Germline V gene sequence: CDR1 SNHLY, CDR2 FYNNEI. CDR3 length: 16 amino acids. Trimming shortened V by 2 bases and J by 4 bases, and 15 bases separated the two germline ends.

This chain links TRBV6-2 or TRBV6-3 with TRBJ2-4, with a tentative D call TRBD2 (5 bases). The germline V gene has CDR1 MNHEY and CDR2 SVGEGT. This CDR3 is 17 amino acids long. V lost 7 bases, J lost 0 bases, and 19 bases lay in between. CDR3 bases: TGTGCCAGCAACCCACGGGGATCGCAGCTAGCCAAAAACATTCAGTACTTC. Encoded protein: CASNPRGSQLAKNIQYF.

The chain carries TRBV7-2 and TRBJ1-2; the D is unclear. Per the germline V gene, CDR1 is SGHTA and CDR2 is FQGNSA. CDR3 length: 13 amino acids. V was trimmed by 7 bases and J by 8 bases, leaving 17 bases between them. The CDR3 spells CASNHGRERGYTF. The CDR3 DNA reads as TGTGCCAGCAACCACGGCCGGGAGCGAGGCTACACCTTC.

The rearrangement joins TRBV11-2 to TRBJ2-1; 7 bases are a match to TRBD2. The CDR3 has 17 amino acids. Germline loops: CDR1 SGHAT, CDR2 FQNNGV. Germline trimming cut 5 bases from V and 9 bases from J; bases unmatched to any gene: 19. Here the CDR3 reads CASSPLTLADPRTEQFF. The CDR3 DNA reads TGTGCCAGCAGCCCCCTGACTCTAGCGGACCCCCGGACTGAGCAGTTCTTC.

This chain's CDR3 is CASSPTGGYVGNTIYF. The CDR3 DNA reads TGTGCCAGCAGCCCAACAGGGGGGTATGTTGGAAACACCATATATTTT. The genes are TRBV5-6 and TRBJ1-3, with TRBD1 matching 8 bases. CDR1 is SGHDT, CDR2 YYEEEE, per germline. With 4 bases clipped from V and 3 bases from J, the junction kept 9 bases outside the gene matches. This CDR3 has 16 residues. Looking up the rest from reference TRBV5-6 and TRBJ1-3 gives the full variable domain: DAGVTQSPTHLIKTRGQQVTLRCSPKSGHDTVSWYQQALGQGPQFIFQYYEEEERQRGNFPDRFSGHQFPNYSSELNVNALLLGDSALYLCASSPTGGYVGNTIYFGEGSWLTVV.

The gene calls are TRBV27 and TRBJ2-7; D not resolved. The V and J ends lost 7 bases and 6 bases respectively, with 16 bases between them. The CDR3 consists of 13 residues. Germline-derived CDR1 and CDR2 are MNHEY and SMNVEV (reference sequence). The CDR3: CASKINGFGEQYF. The CDR3 coding sequence is TGTGCCAGCAAGATAAACGGGTTCGGCGAGCAGTACTTC.

This chain connects TRBV30 to TRBJ1-3; D uncertain. Trimming stripped 2 bases from V and 0 bases from J, with 8 bases between. This CDR3 comprises 14 residues. Germline V CDR1 and CDR2: GTSNPN, SVGIG (reference sequence). CDR3 in DNA: TGTGCCTGGAGTCTGGCTTTCTCTGGAAACACCATATATTTT. Its translation: CAWSLAFSGNTIYF.

This chain uses TRBV28 with TRBJ1-4; 9 nucleotides match TRBD1. This CDR3 has 14 amino acids. Trimming cost V 7 bases and J 7 bases; bases outside gene matches: 7. CDR1 and CDR2 from the germline V gene are MDHEN and SYDVKM. The CDR3: CASTTGGEVEKLFF. The CDR3 region has the DNA TGTGCCAGCACCACAGGGGGCGAGGTTGAAAAACTGTTTTTT.

This chain uses TRBV6-1 with TRBJ1-2; a possible D gene is TRBD1 (6 bases). The ends were cut back, 2 bases at V and 4 bases at J, with 20 bases in the middle. The germline gives CDR1 MNHNS, CDR2 SASEGT. The CDR3 is 17 residues long. The DNA of the CDR3 is TGTGCCAGCAGTGAACTATCCGGACAGACATTCCTCTATGGCTACACCTTC. This translates into CASSELSGQTFLYGYTF.

This clone was seen a single time. This chain joins TRBV11-2 and TRBJ2-7, with D perhaps matching TRBD2 (5 bases). Germline V CDR1 and CDR2: SGHAT, FQNNGV. Trimming removed 8 bases from V and 4 bases from J, with 6 bases in between. This CDR3 has 10 residues. The CDR3 loop reads CASGLYEQYF. The CDR3 DNA reads TGTGCCAGCGGACTTTACGAGCAGTACTTC.

V and J are TRBV2 and TRBJ1-2; TRBD1 agrees at 9 bases. This CDR3 comprises 14 residues. Per the germline V gene, CDR1 is SNHLY and CDR2 is FYNNEI. V was pared by 6 bases and J by 8 bases, with 10 bases of the junction left unmatched. The CDR3 reads CASRGTGWGKGYTF. The DNA for the CDR3 is TGTGCCAGCAGGGGGACAGGGTGGGGAAAAGGCTACACCTTC.

The V gene is TRBV3-1 (or the pseudogene TRBV3-2), the J gene TRBJ2-2; 8 bases map to TRBD2. This CDR3 region has 18 residues. Unmatched junction bases numbered 6, after V lost 0 bases and J lost 0 bases. Germline V CDR1 and CDR2: LGHDT, YNNKEL (reference sequence). The CDR3 nucleotides read TGTGCCAGCAGCCAAGATCGGGGGGGCGGGACGAACACCGGGGAGCTGTTTTTT. Its translation: CASSQDRGGGTNTGELFF.

CDR3 loop: CAISESGIHNEQFF. The DNA of the CDR3 is TGTGCCATCAGTGAAAGCGGGATCCACAATGAGCAGTTCTTC. The chain uses TRBV10-3 and TRBJ2-1; TRBD2 agrees at 7 bases. Germline trimming cut 3 bases from V and 5 bases from J; bases unmatched to any gene: 4. The CDR3 is 14 amino acids. The germline gives CDR1 ENHRY, CDR2 SYGVKD.